Presented here are 23 T cell receptor beta chains from one specimen sequenced in a study of CD8+CD57+ T cells in acquired aplastic anemia. An expansion of CD8+CD57+ cells by flow cytometry had been shown in patients chosen for sequencing. Genomic DNA, the template, was used for profiling of the TCR beta VDJ and CDR3. TCRdb fed the reads into MiXCR, producing one record per CDR3 protein. The data contain around 430,000 distinct CDR3 sequences, about a third of them singletons. The specimen was sorted CD4+, CD8+, or CD8+CD57+ T cells (not recorded which) from PBMCs. Every receptor here comes from a human donor with aplastic anemia.

The V call is TRBV25-1, the J call TRBJ1-2; 7 bases match TRBD1. Trimming took 7 bases from V and 8 from J; bases not matched to a gene: 7. CDR1 and CDR2 from the germline V gene are MGHDK and SYGVNS. The CDR3 spans 12 residues. CDR3 residues: CASITGTDGYTF. The CDR3 coding sequence is TGTGCCAGCATTACCGGGACAGACGGCTACACCTTC.

The genes are TRBV7-8 and TRBJ2-2; a possible D gene is TRBD2 (6 bases). With 7 bases removed from V and 7 bases from J, the gap between germline ends came to 10 bases. Germline V gene data show CDR1 as SGHVS and CDR2 as FQNEAQ. This CDR3 spans 12 amino acids. The CDR3, as DNA: TGTGCCAGCACCGAGACTAGCGGGGAGCTGTTTTTT. Translated, it gives CASTETSGELFF.

To note about this clonotype: With a much larger clone just one base away, this may be a read error. The rearrangement links TRBV29-1 to TRBJ2-1; 9 bases line up with TRBD2. The CDR3 is 14 amino acids. Trimming at V came to 8 bases and at J to 4 bases, leaving 9 bases not matched to a gene. Per germline, CDR1 SQVTM and CDR2 ANQGSEA. CDR3 amino acids: CSSGRGGTYNEQFF. The CDR3 DNA follows: TGCAGCTCTGGGCGGGGGGGCACTTACAATGAGCAGTTCTTC.

The V gene is TRBV28, the J gene TRBJ2-5; 13 bases map to TRBD2. The CDR3 sequence is 19 residues long. Looked up from germline, CDR1 is MDHEN and CDR2 is SYDVKM. Trimming cost V 1 base and J 1 base; bases outside gene matches: 9. The CDR3 nucleotides read TGTGCCAGCAGTTTATATTCCCCGACTAGCGGGGGGCCCCAAGAGACCCAGTACTTC. It specifies CASSLYSPTSGGPQETQYF.

The sample holds many counts of this clonotype. V gene TRBV14 combines with J gene TRBJ2-7, with unresolved D. CDR3 length: 13 residues. The germline gives CDR1 SGHDN, CDR2 FVKESK. The V and J ends lost 0 bases and 8 bases respectively, with 11 bases between them. For the CDR3, the DNA is TGTGCCAGCAGCCAAGATCGGTATCGGAAGCAGTACTTC. This sequence encodes CASSQDRYRKQYF.

This clonotype was picked up a small number of times. The chain is built from TRBV5-6 and TRBJ1-1; no firm D call. Trimming took off 0 bases at V and 6 bases at J, with 9 bases between the two ends. This CDR3 is 13 amino acids long. Germline CDR1 reads SGHDT; CDR2 reads YYEEEE. The CDR3 coding sequence is TGTGCCAGCAGCTTGGCTGGCAGATCTGAAGCTTTCTTT. This encodes CASSLAGRSEAFF.

This clonotype was recorded at least ten times. V and J are TRBV5-1 and TRBJ1-6; D is undetermined. Between the trimmed V and J ends, which lost 0 bases and 5 bases, there was a span of 9 bases. CDR1 SGHRS and CDR2 YFSETQ come from the germline V gene. The CDR3 covers 15 residues. CDR3 sequence (DNA): TGCGCCAGCAGCTTGGCAGGCAGAAATAATTCACCCCTCCACTTT. Amino acids: CASSLAGRNNSPLHF.

The chain employs TRBV7-2 and TRBJ1-6; D is possibly TRBD1 (6 bases). Looked up from germline, CDR1 is SGHTA and CDR2 is FQGNSA. V was pared by 0 bases and J by 9 bases, with 15 bases between. The CDR3 covers 16 residues. The CDR3, as DNA: TGTGCCAGCAGCTTAGCGTTCCAGGGGCGGATTTCACCCCTCCACTTT. Translated, it gives CASSLAFQGRISPLHF.

This clonotype turned up a few times. Being one base from a much bigger clone, this may be a read error. The chain uses TRBV7-2 and TRBJ1-6; 8 nucleotides match TRBD1. There are 14 residues in the CDR3. V lost 4 bases and J lost 7; bases outside the gene matches: 3. The germline V gene encodes CDR1 SGHTA and CDR2 FQGNSA. The CDR3 reads CASSSWTGNSPLHF. CDR3 DNA sequence: TGTGCCAGCAGCTCATGGACAGGGAATTCACCCCTCCACTTT.

The sample holds many counts of this clonotype. V usage is TRBV9 and J usage is TRBJ2-3; D remains ambiguous. CDR1 is SGDLS, CDR2 YYNGEE, per germline. The CDR3 is made up of 13 amino acids. Trimming cost V 0 bases and J 4 bases, with 6 bases left between them. CDR3 DNA sequence: TGTGCCAGCAGCGTAGGGCCCCCAGATACGCAGTATTTT. Encoded protein: CASSVGPPDTQYF.

In its sample, this clonotype was seen many times. CDR3 sequence (DNA): TGCAGCGTTGGGAGGACAGGAGTCACCGGGGAGCTGTTTTTT. It specifies CSVGRTGVTGELFF. The chain couples TRBV29-1 to TRBJ2-2; 7 bases map to TRBD1. Germline assignment: CDR1 SQVTM and CDR2 ANQGSEA. V trimming: 4 bases; J trimming: 4 bases; junction bases outside the gene matches: 6. The CDR3 length is 14 residues.

This clonotype was seen ten or more times. This chain uses TRBV24-1 with TRBJ1-5; a possible D gene is TRBD1 (5 bases). The CDR3 runs to 15 residues. Per the germline V gene, CDR1 is KGHDR and CDR2 is SFDVKD. Trimming removed 9 bases at V and 2 bases at J, with 16 bases between. CDR3 region: CATDSTGEGNQPQHF. CDR3 sequence (DNA): TGTGCCACCGATTCTACGGGGGAGGGCAATCAGCCCCAGCATTTT.

This clonotype was counted many times. The chain recombines TRBV10-1 with TRBJ2-3; 10 nucleotides match TRBD2. The germline gives CDR1 WNHNN, CDR2 SYGVQD (reference sequence). Losses at the gene ends were 3 bases for V and 2 bases for J; bases not matched to a gene: 8. The CDR3 runs to 17 residues. In DNA, the CDR3 is TGCGCCAGCAGTGACCTGATAGCGGGAGGACCCACAGATACGCAGTATTTT. This encodes CASSDLIAGGPTDTQYF.

J is TRBJ1-4 and V is TRBV7-4; the D is unclear. This CDR3 contains 15 residues. The V gene's germline CDR1 is SGHVT and CDR2 SQSDAQ. Trimming took off 1 base at V and 8 bases at J, with 14 bases between the two ends. This chain's CDR3 is CASSLVVGLWEKLFF. The CDR3 nucleotides are TGTGCCAGCAGCTTAGTTGTAGGGCTGTGGGAAAAACTGTTTTTT.

This clonotype showed up just a few times. The junction and the germline gene differ at one end; a read error may be behind it. The chain links TRBV10-3 to TRBJ2-7; tentative D call: TRBD1 (6 bases). Per the germline V gene, CDR1 is ENHRY and CDR2 is SYGVKD. The CDR3 sequence is 15 residues long. CDR3 sequence (DNA): TGTGCCAGCAGTGAAGAACCGACAGGCGTTTACGAGCAGTACTTC. It yields the protein CASSEEPTGVYEQYF.

Ten or more counts support this clonotype. The chain uses TRBV25-1 and TRBJ2-5; no clear D gene. V lost 4 bases, J lost 6 bases, and 9 bases lay in between. The CDR3 spans 12 residues. Germline V gene data show CDR1 as MGHDK and CDR2 as SYGVNS. The CDR3 sequence: CASSVGSQTQYF. The CDR3 DNA reads TGTGCCAGCAGTGTGGGCAGCCAGACCCAGTACTTC.

The chain joins TRBV10-3 to TRBJ2-1; D not certain. Germline loops: CDR1 ENHRY, CDR2 SYGVKD. V was shortened by 0 bases and J by 9 bases, with 9 bases between the two germline ends. The CDR3 runs to 13 residues. Written as DNA, the CDR3 is TGTGCCATCAGTGAGTCGGGGTCGGGTGAGCAGTTCTTC. As protein: CAISESGSGEQFF.

This clonotype was picked up many times. V usage is TRBV15 and J usage is TRBJ2-5; unclear D gene. V was shortened by 1 base and J by 2 bases, with 11 bases between the two germline ends. The CDR3 is made up of 15 amino acids. CDR1 and CDR2 from the germline V gene are LNHNV and YYDKDF (reference sequence). CDR3 sequence reads: CATSRVVSEQETQYF. The DNA of the CDR3 is TGTGCCACCAGCAGAGTAGTGTCTGAGCAAGAGACCCAGTACTTC.

In the case of this clonotype: One junction end disagrees with the germline gene, perhaps due to a read error. The chain couples TRBV4-2 to TRBJ2-2, with D possibly being TRBD2 (5 bases). This CDR3 contains 16 residues. From germline, CDR1 is LGHNA and CDR2 YNFKEQ. In DNA form, the CDR3 reads TGTGCCGGCAGCCAAGAGCTCTCGGGGATCTCCGGGGAGCTGTTTTTT. Protein: CAGSQELSGISGELFF.

The table lists this clonotype with many counts. This sequence joins TRBV6-6 and TRBJ2-3; no reliable D call. V lost 1 base, J lost 5 bases, and 4 bases lay in between. The CDR3 is made up of 12 amino acids. Germline CDR1 is MNHNY and CDR2 is SVGAGI (reference sequence). CDR3 in DNA: TGTGCCAGCAGTTACTGGTTAGATACGCAGTATTTT. It is translated as CASSYWLDTQYF.

This clonotype was counted a few times. The chain links TRBV5-1 to TRBJ1-1; D is unclear. CDR3 length: 15 amino acids. Germline V gives CDR1 SGHRS, CDR2 YFSETQ. The V end lost 0 bases, the J end lost 5 bases, and 14 bases lay between the germline ends. The chain's CDR3 is CASSLGRELGTEAFF. The DNA of the CDR3 is TGCGCCAGCAGCTTGGGAAGGGAATTGGGGACTGAAGCTTTCTTT.

This clonotype was detected many times. DNA for the CDR3: TGTGCCAGCAGCTTACTGGGCGATCAGCCCCAGCATTTT. This gives the protein CASSLLGDQPQHF. V usage is TRBV28 and J usage is TRBJ1-5, with D uncertain. Germline V gives CDR1 MDHEN, CDR2 SYDVKM. V lost 6 bases to trimming and J lost 5 bases, with 11 bases between them. The CDR3 is made up of 13 amino acids. Full variable domain (missing parts from reference TRBV28 and TRBJ1-5): DVKVTQSSRYLVKRTGEKVFLECVQDMDHENMFWYRQDPGLGLRLIYFSYDVKMKEKGDIPEGYSVSREKKERFSLILESASTNQTSMYLCASSLLGDQPQHFGDGTRLSIL.

This clonotype was found many times. The chain employs TRBV12-3 or TRBV12-4 and TRBJ1-2, with 10 bases matching TRBD1. V gave up 3 bases and J gave up 5 bases; unmatched junction bases: 6. The length of the CDR3 is 15 residues. CDR3 in DNA: TGTGCCAGCAGTTTCGGGGACAGGGGAGAATATGGCTACACCTTC. It codes for CASSFGDRGEYGYTF.